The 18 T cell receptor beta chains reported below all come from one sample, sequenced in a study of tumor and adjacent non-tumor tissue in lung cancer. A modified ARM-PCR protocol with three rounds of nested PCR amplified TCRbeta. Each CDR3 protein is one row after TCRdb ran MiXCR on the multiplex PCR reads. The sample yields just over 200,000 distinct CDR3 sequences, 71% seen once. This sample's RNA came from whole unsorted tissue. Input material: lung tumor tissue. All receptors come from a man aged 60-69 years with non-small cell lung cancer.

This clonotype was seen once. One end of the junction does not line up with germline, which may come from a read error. CDR3 DNA: TGTACCAGCAGCTTAGGCCAGAAAAAGACCAAGTACTTC. Translation gives CTSSLGQKKTKYF. The chain carries TRBV11-2 and TRBJ2-5; D is uncertain. The CDR3 consists of 13 residues. Per the germline V gene, CDR1 is SGHAT and CDR2 is FQNNGV.

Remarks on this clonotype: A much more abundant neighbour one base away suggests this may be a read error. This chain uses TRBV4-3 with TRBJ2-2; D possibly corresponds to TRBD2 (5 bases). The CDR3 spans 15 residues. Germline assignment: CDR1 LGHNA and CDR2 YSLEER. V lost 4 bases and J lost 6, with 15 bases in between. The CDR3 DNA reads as TGCGCCAGCAGCCGAGATCGAGGGCCACCCGGGGAGCTGTTTTTT. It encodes CASSRDRGPPGELFF.

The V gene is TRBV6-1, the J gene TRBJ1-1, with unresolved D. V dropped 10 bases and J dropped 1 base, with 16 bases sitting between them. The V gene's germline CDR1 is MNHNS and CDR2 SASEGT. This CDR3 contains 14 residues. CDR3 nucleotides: TGTGCCAACAATATTGGTTTTTCGAACACTGAAGCTTTCTTT. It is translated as CANNIGFSNTEAFF.

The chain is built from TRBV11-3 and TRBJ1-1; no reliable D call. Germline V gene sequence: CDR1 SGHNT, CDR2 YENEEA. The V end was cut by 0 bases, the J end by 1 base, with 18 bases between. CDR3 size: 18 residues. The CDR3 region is CASSLDGLVVQTNTEAFF. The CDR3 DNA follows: TGTGCCAGCAGCTTAGATGGACTTGTCGTGCAGACGAACACTGAAGCTTTCTTT.

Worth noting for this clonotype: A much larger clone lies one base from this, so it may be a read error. The CDR3 loop reads CSAQRGDSYNGQFF. The CDR3 bases are TGCAGTGCTCAGCGGGGGGACTCCTACAATGGGCAGTTCTTC. The J gene is TRBJ2-1, the V gene TRBV20-1; 9 nucleotides line up with TRBD2. The CDR3 contains 14 residues. Germline V CDR1 and CDR2: DFQATT, SNEGSKA (reference sequence).

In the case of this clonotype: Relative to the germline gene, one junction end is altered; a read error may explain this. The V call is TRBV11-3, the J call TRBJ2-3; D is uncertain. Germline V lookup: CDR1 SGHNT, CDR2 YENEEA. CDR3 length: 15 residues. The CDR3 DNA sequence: TGTGTCAGCAGCTTCGAGAGCCTGAACACAGAAACGCAGTATTTT. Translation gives CVSSFESLNTETQYF.

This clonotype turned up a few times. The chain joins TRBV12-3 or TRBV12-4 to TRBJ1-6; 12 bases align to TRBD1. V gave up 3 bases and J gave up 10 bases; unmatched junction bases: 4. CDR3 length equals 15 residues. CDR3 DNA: TGTGCCAGCAGTTTGGAGGGGACAGGGGGCTCACCCCTCCACTTT. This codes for CASSLEGTGGSPLHF.

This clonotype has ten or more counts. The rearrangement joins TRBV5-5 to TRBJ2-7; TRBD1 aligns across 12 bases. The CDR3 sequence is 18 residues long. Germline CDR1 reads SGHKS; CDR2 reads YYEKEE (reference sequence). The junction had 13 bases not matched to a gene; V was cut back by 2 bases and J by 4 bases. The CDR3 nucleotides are TGTGCCAGCAGCTTTGTCCCGGGACAGGGGGCGCCGGGTTACGAGCAGTACTTC. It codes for CASSFVPGQGAPGYEQYF.

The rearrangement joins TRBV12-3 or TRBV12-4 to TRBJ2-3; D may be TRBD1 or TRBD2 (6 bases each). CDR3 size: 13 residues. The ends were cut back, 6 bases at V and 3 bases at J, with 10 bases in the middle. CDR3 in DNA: TGTGCCAGCAGGGGGGGCGGGACAGATACGCAGTATTTT. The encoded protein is CASRGGGTDTQYF.

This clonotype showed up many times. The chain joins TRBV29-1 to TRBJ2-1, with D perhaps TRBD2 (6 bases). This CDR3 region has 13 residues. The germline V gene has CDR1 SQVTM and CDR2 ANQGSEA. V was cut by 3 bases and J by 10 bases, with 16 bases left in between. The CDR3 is CSVETRWGKEQFF. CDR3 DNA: TGCAGCGTTGAGACTAGGTGGGGAAAGGAGCAGTTCTTC.

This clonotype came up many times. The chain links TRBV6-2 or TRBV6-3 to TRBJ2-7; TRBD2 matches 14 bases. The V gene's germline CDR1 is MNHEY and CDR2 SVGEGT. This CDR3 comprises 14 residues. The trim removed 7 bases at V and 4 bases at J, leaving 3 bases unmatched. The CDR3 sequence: CASTRTSGRYEQYF. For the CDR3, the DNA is TGTGCCAGCACCCGGACTAGCGGGAGGTACGAGCAGTACTTC.

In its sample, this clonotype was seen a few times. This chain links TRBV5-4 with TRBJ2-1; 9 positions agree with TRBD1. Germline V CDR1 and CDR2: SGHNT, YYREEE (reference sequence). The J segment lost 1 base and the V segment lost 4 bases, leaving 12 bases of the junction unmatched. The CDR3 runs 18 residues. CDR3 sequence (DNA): TGTGCCAGCAGCCGCTCTTTCGGGACAGGGAGTTCCTACAATGAGCAGTTCTTC. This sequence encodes CASSRSFGTGSSYNEQFF.

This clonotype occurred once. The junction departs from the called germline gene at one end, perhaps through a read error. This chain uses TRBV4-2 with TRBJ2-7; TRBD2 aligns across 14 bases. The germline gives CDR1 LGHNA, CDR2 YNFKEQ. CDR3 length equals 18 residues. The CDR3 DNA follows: TGTGCCAGTAGCCCTTCCGTGACTAGCGGGAGGGCCACCTACGAGCTGTACTTC. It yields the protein CASSPSVTSGRATYELYF.

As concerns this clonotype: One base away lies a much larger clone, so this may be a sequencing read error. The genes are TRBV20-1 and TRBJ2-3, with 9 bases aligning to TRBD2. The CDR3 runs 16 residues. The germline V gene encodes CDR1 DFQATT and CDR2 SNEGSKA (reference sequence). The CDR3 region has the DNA TGCAGTGCTAGAGTCAGTAGCGGGGGAAGCATAGATACGCAGTATTTT. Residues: CSARVSSGGSIDTQYF.

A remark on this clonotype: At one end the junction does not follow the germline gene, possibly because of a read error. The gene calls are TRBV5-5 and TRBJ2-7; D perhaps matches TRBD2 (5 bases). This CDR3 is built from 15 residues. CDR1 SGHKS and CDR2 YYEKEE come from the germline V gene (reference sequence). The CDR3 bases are TGTGACAGCAGCTTGACCGGTGACCGGGGAGACGAGCAGTACTTC. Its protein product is CDSSLTGDRGDEQYF.

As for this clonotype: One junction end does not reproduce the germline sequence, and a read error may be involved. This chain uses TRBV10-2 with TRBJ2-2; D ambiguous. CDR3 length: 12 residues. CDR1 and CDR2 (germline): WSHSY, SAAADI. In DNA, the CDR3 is TGTGCCAGCAGTGAGTTTTCCTGGGAGCTGTTTTTT. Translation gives CASSEFSWELFF.

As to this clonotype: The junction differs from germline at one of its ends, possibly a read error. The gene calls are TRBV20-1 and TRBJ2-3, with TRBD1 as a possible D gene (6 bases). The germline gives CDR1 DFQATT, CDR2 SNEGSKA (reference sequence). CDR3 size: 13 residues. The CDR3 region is CNARGGENDTQYF. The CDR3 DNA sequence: TGCAATGCTAGAGGGGGAGAAAATGATACGCAGTATTTT.

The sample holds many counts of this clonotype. The CDR3: CSASRQAYNEQFF. CDR3 nucleotides: TGCAGTGCTAGTAGGCAGGCCTACAATGAGCAGTTCTTC. The gene calls are TRBV20-1 and TRBJ2-1; no clear D. Germline V gene lookup returns CDR1 DFQATT and CDR2 SNEGSKA (reference sequence). The V gene lost 3 bases and the J gene lost 2 bases, with 8 bases spanning the gap. There are 13 residues in the CDR3.